This T cell receptor (beta chain) was retrieved from a study of T-cell reconstitution after alpha-beta-depleted transplantation in children. The germline gives CDR1 SQVTM, CDR2 ANQGSEA. The CDR3 is 13 residues long. V dropped 2 bases and J dropped 0 bases, with 8 bases sitting between them. TCRbeta library preparation incorporated unique molecular identifiers. TCRdb ran MiXCR on the PCR reads and lists one entry per CDR3 protein. The repertoire consists of about 500,000 distinct CDR3 sequences, with around a third occurring once and the leading ten covering roughly 2.5%. The source material was PBMCs from the stem cell graft donor, sampled from the stem cell graft. This TCR was recovered from a human donor who donated a stem cell graft to a child with aplastic anemia. The chain links TRBV29-1 to TRBJ2-7; D perhaps matches TRBD1 (5 bases). CDR3: CSVETGYSYEQYF. The DNA for the CDR3 is TGCAGCGTTGAAACAGGCTACTCCTACGAGCAGTACTTC.